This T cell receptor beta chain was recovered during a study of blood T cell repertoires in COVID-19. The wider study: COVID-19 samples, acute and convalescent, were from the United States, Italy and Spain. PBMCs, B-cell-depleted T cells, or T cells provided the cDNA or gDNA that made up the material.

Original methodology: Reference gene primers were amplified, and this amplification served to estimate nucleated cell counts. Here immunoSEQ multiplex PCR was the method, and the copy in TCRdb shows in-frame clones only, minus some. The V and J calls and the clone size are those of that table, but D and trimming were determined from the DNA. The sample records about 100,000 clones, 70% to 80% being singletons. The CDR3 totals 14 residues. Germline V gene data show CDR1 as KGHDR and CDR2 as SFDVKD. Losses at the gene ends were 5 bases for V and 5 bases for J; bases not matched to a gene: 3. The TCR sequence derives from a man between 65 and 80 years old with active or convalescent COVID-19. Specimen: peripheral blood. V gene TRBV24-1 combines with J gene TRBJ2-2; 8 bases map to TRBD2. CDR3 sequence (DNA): TGTGCCACCAGTGCCACGGGGGGGACCGGGGAGCTGTTTTTT. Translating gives CATSATGGTGELFF.